The present entry profiles one TCR beta chain with its context. These data come from a study of glioma-infiltrating T cells after dendritic cell vaccination. Method: immunoSEQ multiplex PCR; TCRdb's copy keeps in-frame clones and lacks some. The sample includes around 78,000 clones, 85% of them seen just once. The time point is: after dendritic cell vaccination, including at tumor progression/relapse. The CDR3 consists of 18 residues. Germline values: CDR1 LGHNA, CDR2 YSLEER. V was clipped by 0 bases and J by 2 bases, with 14 bases between them. The clonotype comes from a human donor with glioblastoma. This chain uses TRBV4-3 with TRBJ2-6, with a weak D call TRBD2 (6 bases). Sample: blood, taken after dendritic cell vaccination. As DNA, the CDR3 is TGCGCCAGCAGCCAAGAGGCAGGGACTCGAACTGGGGCCAACGTCCTGACTTTC. Protein product: CASSQEAGTRTGANVLTF.